The clone carrying this T cell receptor beta chain was found many times. The sample belongs to a study of identical twins. Via MiXCR, TCRdb re-called the 5' RACE reads, giving one row per CDR3 protein. Found here are over 200,000 distinct CDR3 sequences, over 5% of them singletons; the top ten hold less than 15%. V was clipped by 3 bases and J by 8 bases, with 14 bases between them. This CDR3 is built from 14 residues. The data were also submitted as part of a second study, on T cells expressing NK-cell markers. That paper states: Repertoire data for TCR beta were derived from sorted T cells (CD3+CD56+NKG2C+, CD3+CD56+NKG2C- and CD3+CD56-NKG2C+). HCMV serostatus: seven of eight sequenced donors positive, one negative. Evidence did not settle whether expanded NKG2C+ T cell clones targeted HCMV.

This sequence originates from a woman younger than 35 in good health. Sequenced material: CD8+ T cells sorted from blood. The chain uses TRBV12-3 or TRBV12-4 and TRBJ2-1; D ambiguous. CDR3 protein: CASSLVALGDEQFF. Written as DNA, the CDR3 is TGTGCCAGCAGTTTGGTGGCCCTGGGCGATGAGCAGTTCTTC.